This T cell receptor (beta chain) was recorded in a study of T cell changes during pregnancy in multiple sclerosis. TCRdb's copy holds only in-frame clones and misses some; the assay was immunoSEQ multiplex PCR. The sample has tens of thousands of clones; 80% to 95% are singletons. V lost 0 bases to trimming and J lost 3 bases; unmatched junction nucleotides: 5. This CDR3 spans 15 amino acids. Germline-derived CDR1 and CDR2 are KGHSH and LQKENI. This chain connects TRBV18 to TRBJ2-7; 7 positions match TRBD1. The sequence came from a female donor in good health, enrolled as a control in a pregnancy study. The specimen was peripheral blood, collected after pregnancy. For the CDR3, the DNA is TGTGCCAGCTCACCACCCGACAGGGCCCACTACGAGCAGTACTTC. It is translated as CASSPPDRAHYEQYF. The full variable domain, in which reference TRBV18 and TRBJ2-7 provide the parts outside the CDR3, is NAGVMQNPRHLVRRRGQEARLRCSPMKGHSHVYWYRQLPEEGLKFMVYLQKENIIDESGMPKERFSAEFPKEGPSILRIQQVVRGDSAAYFCASSPPDRAHYEQYFGPGTRLTVT.